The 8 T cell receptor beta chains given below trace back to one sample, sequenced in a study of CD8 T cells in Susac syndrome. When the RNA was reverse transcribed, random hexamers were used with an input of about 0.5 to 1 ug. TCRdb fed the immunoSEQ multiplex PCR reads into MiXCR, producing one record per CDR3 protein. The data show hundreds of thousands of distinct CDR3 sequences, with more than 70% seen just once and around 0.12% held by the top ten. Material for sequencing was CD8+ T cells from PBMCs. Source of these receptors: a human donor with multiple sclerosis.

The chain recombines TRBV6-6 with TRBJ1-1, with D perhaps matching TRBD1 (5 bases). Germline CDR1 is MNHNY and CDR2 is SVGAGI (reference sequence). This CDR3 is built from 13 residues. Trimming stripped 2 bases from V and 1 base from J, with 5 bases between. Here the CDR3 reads CASSYRGNTEAFF. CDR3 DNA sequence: TGTGCCAGCAGTTACAGGGGGAACACTGAAGCTTTCTTT.

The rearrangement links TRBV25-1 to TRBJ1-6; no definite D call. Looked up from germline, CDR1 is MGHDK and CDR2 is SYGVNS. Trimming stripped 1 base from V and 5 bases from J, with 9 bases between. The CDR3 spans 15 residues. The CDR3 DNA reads TGTGCCAGCAGTGAATTCTCCGGGAATAATTCACCCCTCCACTTT. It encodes CASSEFSGNNSPLHF. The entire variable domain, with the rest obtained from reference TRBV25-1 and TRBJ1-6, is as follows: EADIYQTPRYLVIGTGKKITLECSQTMGHDKMYWYQQDPGMELHLIHYSYGVNSTEKGDLSSESTVSRIRTEHFPLTLESARPSHTSQYLCASSEFSGNNSPLHFGNGTRLTVT.

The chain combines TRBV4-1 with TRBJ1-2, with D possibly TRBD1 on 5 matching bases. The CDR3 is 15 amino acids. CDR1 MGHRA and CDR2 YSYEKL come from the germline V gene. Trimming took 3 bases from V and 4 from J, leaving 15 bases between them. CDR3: CASSHGTGGVYGYTF. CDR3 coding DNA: TGCGCCAGCAGCCATGGTACGGGAGGGGTCTATGGCTACACCTTC.

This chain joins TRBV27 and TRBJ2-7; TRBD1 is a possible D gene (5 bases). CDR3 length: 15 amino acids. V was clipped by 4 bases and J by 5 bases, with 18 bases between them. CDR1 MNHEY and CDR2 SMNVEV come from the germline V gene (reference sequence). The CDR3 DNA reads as TGTGCCAGCAGTTCCCACCTCGCAGGGATCCACGAGCAGTACTTC. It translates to CASSSHLAGIHEQYF.

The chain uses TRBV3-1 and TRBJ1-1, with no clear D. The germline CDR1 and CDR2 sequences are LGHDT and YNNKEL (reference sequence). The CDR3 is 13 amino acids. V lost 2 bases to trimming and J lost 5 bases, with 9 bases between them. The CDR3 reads CASSQPVGTEAFF. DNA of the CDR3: TGTGCCAGCAGCCAACCCGTCGGGACTGAAGCTTTCTTT.

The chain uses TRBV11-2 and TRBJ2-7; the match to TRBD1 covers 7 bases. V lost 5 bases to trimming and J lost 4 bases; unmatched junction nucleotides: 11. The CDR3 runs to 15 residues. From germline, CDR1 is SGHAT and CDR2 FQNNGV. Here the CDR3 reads CASSTAHGQDYEQYF. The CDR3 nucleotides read TGTGCCAGCAGCACGGCGCACGGACAGGATTACGAGCAGTACTTC.

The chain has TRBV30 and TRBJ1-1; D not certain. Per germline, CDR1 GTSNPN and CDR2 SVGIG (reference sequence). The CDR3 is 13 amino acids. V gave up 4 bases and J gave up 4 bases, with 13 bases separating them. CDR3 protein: CAWKRSIGTEAFF. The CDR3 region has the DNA TGTGCCTGGAAGAGGTCAATCGGCACTGAAGCTTTCTTT.

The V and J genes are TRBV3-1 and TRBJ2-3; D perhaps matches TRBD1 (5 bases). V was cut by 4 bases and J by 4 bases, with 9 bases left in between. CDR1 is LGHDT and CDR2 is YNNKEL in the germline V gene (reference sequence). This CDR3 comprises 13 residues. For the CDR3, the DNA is TGTGCCAGCAGCCGTGACAGCCCAGATACGCAGTATTTT. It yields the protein CASSRDSPDTQYF.